The 23 T cell receptor beta chains reported below all come from one sample, sequenced in a study of blood T cell repertoires in COVID-19. The method was immunoSEQ multiplex PCR; TCRdb's version includes in-frame clones alone and lacks a portion of them. The sample has roughly 260,000 clones, over 75% seen once. Sequenced material: PBMCs or T cells enriched from blood (not recorded which). The origin of the receptors is a woman aged 45-65 years who had recovered from COVID-19.

The chain employs TRBV28 and TRBJ2-5; 14 nucleotides match TRBD2. The CDR3 runs to 17 residues. With V trimmed by 4 bases and J by 5 bases, 9 bases remained unmatched. CDR1 and CDR2 from the germline V gene are MDHEN and SYDVKM. This chain's CDR3 is CASSSEGTSGRGETQYF. The CDR3 nucleotides are TGTGCCAGCAGTTCCGAGGGGACTAGCGGGAGAGGGGAGACCCAGTACTTC.

This chain joins TRBV10-2 and TRBJ2-1; the match to TRBD2 covers 8 bases. CDR1 and CDR2 (germline): WSHSY, SAAADI. The trim removed 9 bases at V and 6 bases at J, leaving 7 bases unmatched. This CDR3 region has 13 residues. CDR3 protein: CASLWTSSNEQFF. The DNA for the CDR3 is TGCGCCAGTTTGTGGACTAGCTCCAATGAGCAGTTCTTC.

The V call is TRBV19, the J call TRBJ2-1; D gene uncertain. V shed 3 bases and J shed 9 bases, with 12 bases lying between them. This CDR3 spans 13 amino acids. CDR1 and CDR2 from the germline V gene are LNHDA and SQIVND (reference sequence). The CDR3 nucleotides read TGTGCCAGTAGTATCGTGGTTTCGGTTGAGCAGTTCTTC. Its translation: CASSIVVSVEQFF.

This clone is a singleton in its sample. The chain employs TRBV7-2 and TRBJ2-1; a possible D gene is TRBD2 (6 bases). Trimming took 1 base from V and 2 from J, leaving 12 bases between them. CDR1 and CDR2 (germline): SGHTA, FQGNSA. The CDR3 totals 16 residues. Here the CDR3 reads CASSLVASETYNEQFF. The CDR3 nucleotides are TGTGCCAGCAGCTTAGTGGCTAGCGAAACCTACAATGAGCAGTTCTTC.

Turning to this clone: Additional DNA sequences in this sample encode the identical CDR3. The chain combines TRBV28 with TRBJ2-2, with TRBD2 as a possible D gene (5 bases). Germline assignment: CDR1 MDHEN and CDR2 SYDVKM. Trimming pared 3 bases from V and 1 base from J, leaving 6 bases between. This CDR3 contains 14 residues. This CDR3 is CASSFGGNTGELFF. CDR3 nucleotides: TGTGCCAGCAGTTTCGGAGGGAACACCGGGGAGCTGTTTTTT.

The CDR3 DNA sequence: TGTGCCAGTAGTATAACCCCAGGGGGAGGCGAGCAGTACTTC. It encodes CASSITPGGGEQYF. The chain couples TRBV19 to TRBJ2-7; D perhaps matches TRBD1 (7 bases). Deletions cut 2 bases from V and 6 bases from J, with 14 bases between. From germline, CDR1 is LNHDA and CDR2 SQIVND (reference sequence). CDR3 length equals 14 residues.

This chain's CDR3 is CASSLSAGRLGVYTEAFF. CDR3 nucleotides: TGTGCCAGCAGTTTAAGCGCGGGCAGGTTAGGAGTGTACACTGAAGCTTTCTTT. The genes are TRBV27 and TRBJ1-1; no definite D call. The V end lost 2 bases, the J end lost 3 bases, and 22 bases lay between the germline ends. The germline CDR1 and CDR2 sequences are MNHEY and SMNVEV (reference sequence). The CDR3 runs to 18 residues.

V and J are TRBV7-2 and TRBJ2-1; the match to TRBD2 covers 11 bases. V lost 3 bases to trimming and J lost 8 bases; unmatched junction nucleotides: 6. The CDR3 loop spans 15 amino acids. The germline gives CDR1 SGHTA, CDR2 FQGNSA. The DNA for the CDR3 is TGTGCCAGCAGCTTGAATAGCGGGAGGGGGTATGAGCAGTTCTTC. This translates into CASSLNSGRGYEQFF. The variable domain in full, completed from reference TRBV7-2 and TRBJ2-1, reads GAGVSQSPSNKVTEKGKDVELRCDPISGHTALYWYRQSLGQGLEFLIYFQGNSAPDKSGLPSDRFSAERTGGSVSTLTIQRTQQEDSAVYLCASSLNSGRGYEQFFGPGTRLTVL.

The chain couples TRBV5-4 to TRBJ1-3; a weak D match, TRBD1 (5 bases). Trimming took off 4 bases at V and 0 bases at J, with 11 bases between the two ends. CDR1 and CDR2 (germline): SGHNT, YYREEE (reference sequence). The CDR3 has 15 residues. For the CDR3, the DNA is TGTGCCAGCAGCGTTCAAAGGGGCTCTGGAAACACCATATATTTT. Translation: CASSVQRGSGNTIYF.

This sequence joins TRBV6-5 and TRBJ2-1; TRBD2 matches 9 bases. J gave up 7 bases and V 9 bases, and 10 bases lay outside the gene matches. Germline V lookup: CDR1 MNHEY, CDR2 SVGAGI. The CDR3 sequence is 14 residues long. Here the CDR3 DNA reads TGTGCCAGTGGACTTATAGCGGGAGATAATGAGCAGTTCTTC. Protein: CASGLIAGDNEQFF.

The rearrangement uses TRBV7-9 and TRBJ2-1; D is undetermined. Per the germline V gene, CDR1 is SEHNR and CDR2 is FQNEAQ (reference sequence). V was cut by 2 bases and J by 4 bases, with 12 bases left in between. CDR3 size: 15 residues. This chain's CDR3 is CASSLLHSPYNEQFF. DNA for the CDR3: TGTGCCAGCAGCTTACTGCACTCCCCTTACAATGAGCAGTTCTTC.

This clone occurred a few times. The V call is TRBV11-2, the J call TRBJ1-2; 8 nucleotides align to TRBD1. CDR1 SGHAT and CDR2 FQNNGV come from the germline V gene. The CDR3 totals 15 residues. The junction had 13 bases not matched to a gene; V was cut back by 5 bases and J by 8 bases. CDR3 sequence reads: CASSQSPSTGEGYTF. The CDR3 DNA reads as TGTGCCAGCAGCCAGAGCCCCTCGACAGGGGAGGGCTACACCTTC. The variable domain in full, with the rest retrieved from reference TRBV11-2 and TRBJ1-2, is EAGVAQSPRYKIIEKRQSVAFWCNPISGHATLYWYQQILGQGPKLLIQFQNNGVVDDSQLPKDRFSAERLKGVDSTLKIQPAKLEDSAVYLCASSQSPSTGEGYTFGSGTRLTVV.

This clone appeared a single time. Different DNA sequences within this sample yield the same CDR3. The chain employs TRBV6-4 and TRBJ2-3; 7 bases agree with TRBD1. The CDR3 contains 14 residues. Germline CDR1 and CDR2: MRHNA and SNTAGT. The junction had 0 bases not matched to a gene; V was cut back by 2 bases and J by 1 base. CDR3 in amino acids: CASSDRGRTDTQYF. CDR3 DNA: TGTGCCAGCAGTGACAGGGGGCGCACAGATACGCAGTATTTT.

V usage is TRBV7-9 and J usage is TRBJ2-1, with D tentatively TRBD2 (6 bases). This CDR3 comprises 16 residues. V gave up 5 bases and J gave up 6 bases, with 20 bases separating them. CDR1 is SEHNR, CDR2 FQNEAQ, per germline (reference sequence). CDR3 nucleotides: TGTGCCAGCAGCATAGTCGGGCCCAAGGGACTCAATGAGCAGTTCTTC. Translated: CASSIVGPKGLNEQFF.

The rearrangement uses TRBV24-1 and TRBJ1-2; D is perhaps TRBD1 (5 bases). The V and J ends lost 6 bases and 8 bases respectively, with 18 bases between them. The germline V gene encodes CDR1 KGHDR and CDR2 SFDVKD. The CDR3 contains 14 residues. The CDR3 DNA reads as TGTGCCACCAGTCCTATAGGGGAAGAAGGAGGCTACACCTTC. It yields the protein CATSPIGEEGGYTF.

In nucleotides, the CDR3 is TGTGCCAGCAGTTATGGGGGAGGACAAGAGACCCAGTACTTC. Translation: CASSYGGGQETQYF. The gene calls are TRBV6-2 or TRBV6-3 and TRBJ2-5, with D possibly being TRBD2 (6 bases). The CDR3 sequence is 14 residues long. CDR1 MNHEY and CDR2 SVGEGT come from the germline V gene. V was pared by 3 bases and J by 2 bases, with 10 bases between.

The chain has TRBV4-2 and TRBJ2-7, with 7 bases identical to TRBD1. The V segment lost 1 base and the J segment 4 bases; nucleotides outside the gene matches: 16. The CDR3 spans 18 residues. Germline-derived CDR1 and CDR2 are LGHNA and YNFKEQ. CDR3 sequence (DNA): TGTGCCAGCAGCCAAGTTTACCTCGTGACCGACAGGGAATACGAGCAGTACTTC. Its translation is CASSQVYLVTDREYEQYF.

This chain links TRBV7-9 with TRBJ2-7; TRBD1 matches at 7 bases. This CDR3 comprises 15 residues. The trim removed 5 bases at V and 1 base at J, leaving 8 bases unmatched. Germline CDR1 and CDR2: SEHNR and FQNEAQ (reference sequence). The CDR3 bases are TGTGCCAGCAGCCAACACAGGGGATCTTCCTACGAGCAGTACTTC. It translates to CASSQHRGSSYEQYF.

The rearrangement links TRBV11-2 to TRBJ2-2; D is unresolved. This CDR3 region has 15 residues. The V end lost 1 base, the J end lost 2 bases, and 8 bases lay between the germline ends. Germline V gene data show CDR1 as SGHAT and CDR2 as FQNNGV. CDR3 loop: CASSLAVVNTGELFF. The CDR3 coding sequence is TGTGCCAGCAGCTTAGCCGTAGTTAACACCGGGGAGCTGTTTTTT.

This chain uses TRBV27 with TRBJ2-1, with D tentatively TRBD2 (6 bases). Trimming took 5 bases from V and 2 from J, leaving 10 bases between them. The CDR3 runs 14 residues. Germline V gene data show CDR1 as MNHEY and CDR2 as SMNVEV (reference sequence). CDR3 amino acids: CASSPSVAYNEQFF. The CDR3 nucleotides read TGTGCCAGCAGTCCTAGCGTAGCCTACAATGAGCAGTTCTTC.

The chain recombines TRBV7-2 with TRBJ2-3; 14 bases are a match to TRBD2. The trim removed 6 bases at V and 6 bases at J, leaving 5 bases unmatched. Looked up from germline, CDR1 is SGHTA and CDR2 is FQGNSA. The CDR3 has 15 residues. In nucleotides, the CDR3 is TGTGCCAGCAGACGACTAGCGGGAGGGGGCGATACGCAGTATTTT. It is translated as CASRRLAGGGDTQYF. The whole variable domain, filled in from reference TRBV7-2 and TRBJ2-3, reads GAGVSQSPSNKVTEKGKDVELRCDPISGHTALYWYRQSLGQGLEFLIYFQGNSAPDKSGLPSDRFSAERTGGSVSTLTIQRTQQEDSAVYLCASRRLAGGGDTQYFGPGTRLTVL.

The gene calls are TRBV12-3 or TRBV12-4 and TRBJ2-7; 7 bases line up with TRBD2. The CDR3 is made up of 11 amino acids. The junction had 3 bases not matched to a gene; V was cut back by 6 bases and J by 7 bases. DNA of the CDR3: TGTGCCAGCAGCCTGGGAGGGGAGCAGTACTTC. This translates into CASSLGGEQYF.

DNA for the CDR3: TGTGCCAGCAGCACCGGGACTAGCGGGAACACAGATACGCAGTATTTT. Translated, it gives CASSTGTSGNTDTQYF. V and J are TRBV9 and TRBJ2-3; 13 bases are shared with TRBD2. V was pared by 4 bases and J by 2 bases, with 4 bases of the junction left unmatched. This CDR3 is built from 16 residues. The germline gives CDR1 SGDLS, CDR2 YYNGEE.